This TCR beta chain was profiled in a study of T-cell memory formation after mild COVID-19. The study, taken as a whole, reports: Researchers could not confirm that second-wave clones peaking on day 37 targeted SARS-CoV-2. The study detected some responding clones in pre-infection memory, suggesting cross-reactive memory joined. The CD4+ clones that contracted clustered mainly within CM and EM, and the CD8+ clones concentrated in EMRA.

In the case of this clonotype: Its antigen is not known.

UMIs and sample barcodes were carried by the TCR alpha and TCR beta cDNA libraries that 5'RACE produced using constant-segment primers. TCRdb re-called the 5' RACE reads with MiXCR, one entry per CDR3 protein. The data hold about 210,000 distinct CDR3 sequences, with 10% to 13% observed a single time. The CDR3 is 16 amino acids. Germline V gene sequence: CDR1 ENHRY, CDR2 SYGVKD. V was shortened by 3 bases and J by 1 base, with 12 bases between the two germline ends. The chain joins TRBV10-3 to TRBJ2-2, with D possibly TRBD1 on 6 matching bases. The specimen sequenced was PBMCs or a T cell subset sorted from them (not recorded which). The TCR originated in a man younger than 35 who had mild COVID-19 (a few samples of this study predate the infection). Cell type and time point are not known. The CDR3 protein is CAISDPGQKNTGELFF. CDR3 DNA sequence: TGTGCCATCAGTGATCCCGGACAGAAGAACACCGGGGAGCTGTTTTTT.